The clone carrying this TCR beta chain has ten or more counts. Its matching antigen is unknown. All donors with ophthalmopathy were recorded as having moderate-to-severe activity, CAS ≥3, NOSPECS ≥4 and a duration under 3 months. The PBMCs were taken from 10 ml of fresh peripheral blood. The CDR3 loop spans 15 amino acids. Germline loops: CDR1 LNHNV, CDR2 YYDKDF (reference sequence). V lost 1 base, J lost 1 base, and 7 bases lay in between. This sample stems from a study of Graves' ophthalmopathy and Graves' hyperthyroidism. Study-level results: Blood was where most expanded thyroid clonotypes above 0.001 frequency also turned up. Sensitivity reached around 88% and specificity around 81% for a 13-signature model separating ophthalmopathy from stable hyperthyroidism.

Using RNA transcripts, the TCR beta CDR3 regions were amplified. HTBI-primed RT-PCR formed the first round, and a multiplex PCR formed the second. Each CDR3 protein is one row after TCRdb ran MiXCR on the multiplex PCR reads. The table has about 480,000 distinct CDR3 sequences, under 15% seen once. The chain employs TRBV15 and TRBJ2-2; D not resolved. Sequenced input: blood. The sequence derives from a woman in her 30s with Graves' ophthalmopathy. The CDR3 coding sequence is TGTGCCACCAGCAGAGTAGGAAGGAACACCGGGGAGCTGTTTTTT. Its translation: CATSRVGRNTGELFF. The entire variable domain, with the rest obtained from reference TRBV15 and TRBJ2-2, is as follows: DAMVIQNPRYQVTQFGKPVTLSCSQTLNHNVMYWYQQKSSQAPKLLFHYYDKDFNNEADTPDNFQSRRPNTSFCFLDIRSPGLGDTAMYLCATSRVGRNTGELFFGEGSRLTVL.